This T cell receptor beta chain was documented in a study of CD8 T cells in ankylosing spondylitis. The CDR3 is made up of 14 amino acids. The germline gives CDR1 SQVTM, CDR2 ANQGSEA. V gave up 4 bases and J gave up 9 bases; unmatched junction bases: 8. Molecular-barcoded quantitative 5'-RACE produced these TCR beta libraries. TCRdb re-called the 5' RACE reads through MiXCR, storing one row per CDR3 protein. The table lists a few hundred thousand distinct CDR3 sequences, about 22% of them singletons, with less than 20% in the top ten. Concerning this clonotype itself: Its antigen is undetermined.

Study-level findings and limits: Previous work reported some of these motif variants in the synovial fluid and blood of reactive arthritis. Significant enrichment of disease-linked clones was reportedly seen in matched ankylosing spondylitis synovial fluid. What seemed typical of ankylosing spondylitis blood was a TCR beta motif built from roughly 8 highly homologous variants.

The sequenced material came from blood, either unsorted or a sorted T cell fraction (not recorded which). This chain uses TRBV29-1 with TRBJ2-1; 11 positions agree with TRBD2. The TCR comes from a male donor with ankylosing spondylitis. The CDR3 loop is CSVVVAGGPGEQFF. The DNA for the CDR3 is TGCAGCGTTGTAGTAGCGGGAGGGCCTGGTGAGCAGTTCTTC.